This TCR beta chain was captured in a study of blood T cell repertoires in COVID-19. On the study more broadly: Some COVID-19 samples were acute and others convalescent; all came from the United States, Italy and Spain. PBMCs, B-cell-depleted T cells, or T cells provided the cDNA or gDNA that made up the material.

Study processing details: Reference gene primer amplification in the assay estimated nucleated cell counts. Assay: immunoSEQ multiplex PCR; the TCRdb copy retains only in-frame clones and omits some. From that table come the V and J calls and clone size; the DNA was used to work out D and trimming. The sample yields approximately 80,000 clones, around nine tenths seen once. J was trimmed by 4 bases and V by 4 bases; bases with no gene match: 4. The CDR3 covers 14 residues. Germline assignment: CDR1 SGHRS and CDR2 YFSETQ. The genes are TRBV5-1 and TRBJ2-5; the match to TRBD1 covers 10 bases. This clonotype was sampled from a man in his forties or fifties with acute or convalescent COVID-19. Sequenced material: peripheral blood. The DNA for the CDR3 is TGCGCCAGCAGCGTGGGACAGGGGCTAGAGACCCAGTACTTC. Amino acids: CASSVGQGLETQYF.